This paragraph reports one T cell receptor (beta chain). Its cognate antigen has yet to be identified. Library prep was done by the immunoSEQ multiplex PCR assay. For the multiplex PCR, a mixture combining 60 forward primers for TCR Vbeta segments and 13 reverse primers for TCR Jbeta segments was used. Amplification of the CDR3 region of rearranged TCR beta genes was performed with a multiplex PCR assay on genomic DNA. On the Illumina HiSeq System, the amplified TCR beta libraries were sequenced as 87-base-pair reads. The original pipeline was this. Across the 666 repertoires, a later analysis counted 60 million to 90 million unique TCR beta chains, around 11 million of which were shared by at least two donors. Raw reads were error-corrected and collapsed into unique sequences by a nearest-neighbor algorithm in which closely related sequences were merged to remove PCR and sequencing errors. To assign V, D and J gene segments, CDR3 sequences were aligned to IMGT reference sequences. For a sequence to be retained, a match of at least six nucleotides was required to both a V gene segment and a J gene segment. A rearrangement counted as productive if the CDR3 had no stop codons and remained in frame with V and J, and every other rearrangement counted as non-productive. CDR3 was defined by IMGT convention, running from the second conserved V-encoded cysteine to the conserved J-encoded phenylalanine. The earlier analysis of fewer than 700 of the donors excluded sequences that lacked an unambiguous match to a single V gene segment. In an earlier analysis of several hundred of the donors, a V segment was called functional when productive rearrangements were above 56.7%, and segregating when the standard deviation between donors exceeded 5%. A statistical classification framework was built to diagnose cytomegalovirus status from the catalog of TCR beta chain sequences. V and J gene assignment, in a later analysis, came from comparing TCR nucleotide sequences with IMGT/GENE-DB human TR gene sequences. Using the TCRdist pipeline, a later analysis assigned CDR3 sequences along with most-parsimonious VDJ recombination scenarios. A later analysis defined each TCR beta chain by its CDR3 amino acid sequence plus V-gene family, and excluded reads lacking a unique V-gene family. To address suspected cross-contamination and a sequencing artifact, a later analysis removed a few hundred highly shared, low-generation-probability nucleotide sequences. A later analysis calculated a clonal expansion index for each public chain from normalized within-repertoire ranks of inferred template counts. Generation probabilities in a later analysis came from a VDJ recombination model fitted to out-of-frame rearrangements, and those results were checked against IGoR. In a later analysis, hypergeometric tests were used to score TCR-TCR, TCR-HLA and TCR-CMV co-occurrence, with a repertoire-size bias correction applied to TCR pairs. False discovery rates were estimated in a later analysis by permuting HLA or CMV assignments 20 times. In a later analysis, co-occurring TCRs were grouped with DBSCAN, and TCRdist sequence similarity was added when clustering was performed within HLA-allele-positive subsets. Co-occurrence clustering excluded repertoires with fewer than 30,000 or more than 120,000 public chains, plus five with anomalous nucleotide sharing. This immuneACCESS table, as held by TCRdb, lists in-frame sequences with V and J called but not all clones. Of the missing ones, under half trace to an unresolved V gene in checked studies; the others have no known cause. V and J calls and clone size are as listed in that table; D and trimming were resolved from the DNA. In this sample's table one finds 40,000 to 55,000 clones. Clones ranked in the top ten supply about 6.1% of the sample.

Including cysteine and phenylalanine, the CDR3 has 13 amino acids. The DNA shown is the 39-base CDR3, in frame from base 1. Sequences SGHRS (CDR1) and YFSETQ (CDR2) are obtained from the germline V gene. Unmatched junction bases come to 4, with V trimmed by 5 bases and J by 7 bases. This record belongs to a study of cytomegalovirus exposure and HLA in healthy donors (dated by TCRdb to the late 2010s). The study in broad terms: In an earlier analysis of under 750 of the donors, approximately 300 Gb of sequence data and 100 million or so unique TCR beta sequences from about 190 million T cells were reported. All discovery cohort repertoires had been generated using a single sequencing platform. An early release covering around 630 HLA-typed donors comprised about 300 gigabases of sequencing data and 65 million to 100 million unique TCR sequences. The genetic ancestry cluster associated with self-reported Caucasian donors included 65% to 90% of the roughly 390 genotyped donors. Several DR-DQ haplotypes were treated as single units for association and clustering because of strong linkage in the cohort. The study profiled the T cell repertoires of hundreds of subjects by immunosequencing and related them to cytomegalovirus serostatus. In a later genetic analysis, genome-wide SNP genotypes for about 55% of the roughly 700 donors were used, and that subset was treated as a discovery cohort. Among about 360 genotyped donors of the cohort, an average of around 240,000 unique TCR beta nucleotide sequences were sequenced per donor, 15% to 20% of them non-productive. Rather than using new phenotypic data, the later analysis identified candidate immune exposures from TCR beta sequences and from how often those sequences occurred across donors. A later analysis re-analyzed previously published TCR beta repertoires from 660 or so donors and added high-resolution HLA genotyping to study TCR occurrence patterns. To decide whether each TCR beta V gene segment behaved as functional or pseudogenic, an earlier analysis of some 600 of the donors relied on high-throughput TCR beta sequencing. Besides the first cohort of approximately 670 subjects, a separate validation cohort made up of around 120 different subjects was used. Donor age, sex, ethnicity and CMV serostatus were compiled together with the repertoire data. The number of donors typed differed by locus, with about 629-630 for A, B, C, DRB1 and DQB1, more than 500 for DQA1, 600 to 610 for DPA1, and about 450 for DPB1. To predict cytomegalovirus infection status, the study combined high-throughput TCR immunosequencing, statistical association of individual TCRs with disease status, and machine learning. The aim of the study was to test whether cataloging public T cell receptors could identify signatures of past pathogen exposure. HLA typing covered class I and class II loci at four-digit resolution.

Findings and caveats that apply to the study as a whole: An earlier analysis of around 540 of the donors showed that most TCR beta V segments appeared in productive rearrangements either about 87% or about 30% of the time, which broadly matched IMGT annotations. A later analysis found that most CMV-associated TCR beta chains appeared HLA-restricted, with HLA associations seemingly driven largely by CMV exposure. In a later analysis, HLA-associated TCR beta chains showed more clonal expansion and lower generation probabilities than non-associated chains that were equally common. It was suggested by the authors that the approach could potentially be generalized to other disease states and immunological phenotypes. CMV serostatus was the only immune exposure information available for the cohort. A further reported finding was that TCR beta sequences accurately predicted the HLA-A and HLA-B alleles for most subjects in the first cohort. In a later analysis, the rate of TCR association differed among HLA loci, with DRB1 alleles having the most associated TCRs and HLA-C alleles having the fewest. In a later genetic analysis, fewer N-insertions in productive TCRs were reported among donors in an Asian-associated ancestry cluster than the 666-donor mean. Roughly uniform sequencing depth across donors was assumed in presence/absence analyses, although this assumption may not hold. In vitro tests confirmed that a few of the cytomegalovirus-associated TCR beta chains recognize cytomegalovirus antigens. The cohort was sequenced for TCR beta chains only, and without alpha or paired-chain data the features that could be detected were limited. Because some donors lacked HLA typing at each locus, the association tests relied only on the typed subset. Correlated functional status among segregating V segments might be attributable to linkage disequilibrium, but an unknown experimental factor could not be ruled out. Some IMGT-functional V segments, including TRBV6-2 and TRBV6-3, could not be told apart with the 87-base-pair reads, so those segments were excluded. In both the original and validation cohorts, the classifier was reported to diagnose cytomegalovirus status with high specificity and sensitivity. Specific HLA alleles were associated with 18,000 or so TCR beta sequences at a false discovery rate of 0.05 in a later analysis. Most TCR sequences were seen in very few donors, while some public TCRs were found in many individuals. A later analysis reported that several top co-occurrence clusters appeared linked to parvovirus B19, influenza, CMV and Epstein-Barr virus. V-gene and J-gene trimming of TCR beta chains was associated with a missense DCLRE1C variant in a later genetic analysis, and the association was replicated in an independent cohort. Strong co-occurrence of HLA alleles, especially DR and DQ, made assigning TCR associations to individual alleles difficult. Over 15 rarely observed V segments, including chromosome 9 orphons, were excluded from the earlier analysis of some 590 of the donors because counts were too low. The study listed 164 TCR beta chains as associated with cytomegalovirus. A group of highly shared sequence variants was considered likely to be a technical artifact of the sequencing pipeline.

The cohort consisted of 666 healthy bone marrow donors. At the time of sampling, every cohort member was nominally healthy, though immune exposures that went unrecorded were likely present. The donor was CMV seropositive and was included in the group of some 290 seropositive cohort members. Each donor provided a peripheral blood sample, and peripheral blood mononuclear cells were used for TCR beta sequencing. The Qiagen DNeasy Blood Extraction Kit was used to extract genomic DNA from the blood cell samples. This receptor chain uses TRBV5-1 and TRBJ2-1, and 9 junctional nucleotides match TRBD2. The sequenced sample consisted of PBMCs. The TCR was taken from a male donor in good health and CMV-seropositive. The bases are TGCGCCAGCAGGCGGGGGGGTATGAATGAGCAGTTCTTC. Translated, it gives CASRRGGMNEQFF.